The 22 T cell receptor beta chains in this list originate from one sample, sequenced in a study of blood T cell repertoires in COVID-19. Repertoires were generated with immunoSEQ multiplex PCR, while TCRdb's copy carries only in-frame clones and drops some. The sample contains hundreds of thousands of clones, around four fifths of which appear only once. Sequenced sample: peripheral blood. All receptors come from a woman in her thirties or forties with active or convalescent COVID-19.

A remark on this clone: A read error may account for a junction end that differs from germline. The chain uses TRBV24-1 and TRBJ2-7, with 14 nucleotides matching TRBD2. CDR3 length: 12 residues. Germline loops: CDR1 KGHDR, CDR2 SFDVKD. CDR3 coding DNA: TGTGCCACCAGGGGGACTAGCGGGAGTCTTAACTTC. Encoded protein: CATRGTSGSLNF.

The rearrangement links TRBV6-5 to TRBJ2-3, with 8 nucleotides matching TRBD2. The CDR3 loop spans 15 amino acids. Germline lookup yields CDR1 MNHEY and CDR2 SVGAGI. The J segment lost 2 bases and the V segment lost 6 bases, leaving 7 bases of the junction unmatched. CDR3 nucleotides: TGTGCCAGCAGACCTCCGGGACTAGACACAGATACGCAGTATTTT. Its protein product is CASRPPGLDTDTQYF.

The rearrangement links TRBV18 to TRBJ2-3, with TRBD1 identical over 8 bases. The V gene's germline CDR1 is KGHSH and CDR2 LQKENI. The V segment lost 0 bases and the J segment 6 bases; nucleotides outside the gene matches: 8. The CDR3 contains 16 residues. The CDR3 nucleotides read TGTGCCAGCTCACCACCTTCGACAGGGGTAACGGATACGCAGTATTTT. The encoded protein is CASSPPSTGVTDTQYF.

The chain combines TRBV4-1 with TRBJ1-2, with unresolved D. The V end lost 1 base, the J end lost 4 bases, and 22 bases lay between the germline ends. The CDR3 runs to 18 residues. The germline CDR1 and CDR2 sequences are MGHRA and YSYEKL. The CDR3 DNA sequence: TGCGCCAGCAGCCAAGTCATCGCTGGCTTACTAGTCATCTATGGCTACACCTTC. Its translation is CASSQVIAGLLVIYGYTF.

This clone was seen more than once but under ten times. The chain employs TRBV28 and TRBJ2-2, with a possible D match to TRBD2 (6 bases). The germline V and J ends were trimmed by 1 base and 2 bases, with 8 bases remaining between them. This CDR3 has 15 residues. Germline assignment: CDR1 MDHEN and CDR2 SYDVKM. CDR3 sequence reads: CASSLFSGNTGELFF. CDR3 sequence (DNA): TGTGCCAGCAGTTTATTTAGCGGAAACACCGGGGAGCTGTTTTTT.

This clone was detected only a few times. The chain couples TRBV6-6 to TRBJ1-5; the match to TRBD1 covers 7 bases. In germline, CDR1 is MNHNY, CDR2 SVGAGI (reference sequence). The CDR3 is 15 amino acids. Unmatched junction bases numbered 7, after V lost 6 bases and J lost 2 bases. CDR3 sequence: CASSYAGGGNQPQHF. The CDR3 DNA sequence: TGTGCCAGCAGCTACGCAGGGGGTGGCAATCAGCCCCAGCATTTT.

V is TRBV2 and J is TRBJ2-7; 7 bases are a match to TRBD1. Germline V gives CDR1 SNHLY, CDR2 FYNNEI. This CDR3 contains 15 residues. Unmatched junction bases numbered 6, after V lost 3 bases and J lost 1 base. The CDR3: CASSDIQGVSYEQYF. For the CDR3, the DNA is TGTGCCAGCAGTGATATCCAGGGGGTATCCTACGAGCAGTACTTC.

The chain joins TRBV5-1 to TRBJ1-1; 7 nucleotides agree with TRBD1. The CDR3 has 16 residues. The V and J ends lost 3 bases and 0 bases, in that order; junction bases with no gene match: 8. Germline V CDR1 and CDR2: SGHRS, YFSETQ. The chain's CDR3 is CASSSSPGQMNTEAFF. Written as DNA, the CDR3 is TGCGCCAGCAGCTCAAGTCCGGGACAGATGAACACTGAAGCTTTCTTT.

V and J are TRBV11-3 and TRBJ2-3; TRBD2 matches 13 bases. Losses at the gene ends were 5 bases for V and 1 base for J; bases not matched to a gene: 3. This CDR3 is 16 amino acids long. Germline V gene sequence: CDR1 SGHNT, CDR2 YENEEA. The CDR3 coding sequence is TGTGCCAGCAGCCCCGGGACTAGCGGGGGCACAGATACGCAGTATTTT. Encoded protein: CASSPGTSGGTDTQYF.

The CDR3 is CASSLGGIFSYEQYF. The CDR3 DNA follows: TGTGCCAGCAGCTTGGGGGGGATTTTCTCCTACGAGCAGTACTTC. The chain employs TRBV7-2 and TRBJ2-7; 7 bases are a match to TRBD2. The CDR3 runs 15 residues. The germline CDR1 and CDR2 sequences are SGHTA and FQGNSA. With 3 bases clipped from V and 0 bases from J, the junction kept 5 bases outside the gene matches.

The chain combines TRBV9 with TRBJ2-5; the D gene is possibly TRBD2 (6 bases). The CDR3 has 15 residues. V shed 0 bases and J shed 4 bases, with 13 bases lying between them. Germline assignment: CDR1 SGDLS and CDR2 YYNGEE. The chain's CDR3 is CASSVGLSGGETQYF. The DNA of the CDR3 is TGTGCCAGCAGCGTAGGGTTGTCCGGGGGAGAGACCCAGTACTTC.

The chain recombines TRBV25-1 with TRBJ1-1; weak D call: TRBD1 (5 bases). Trimming left V 6 bases short and J 7 bases short, with 18 bases between. The CDR3 runs 14 residues. Looked up from germline, CDR1 is MGHDK and CDR2 is SYGVNS. CDR3 loop: CASSPPGGSNEAFF. CDR3 in DNA: TGTGCCAGCAGCCCCCCGGGGGGTAGCAATGAAGCTTTCTTT.

There are a few counts of this clone. The rearrangement joins TRBV11-2 to TRBJ1-2; 7 nucleotides match TRBD1. The CDR3 length is 13 residues. Germline assignment: CDR1 SGHAT and CDR2 FQNNGV. Trimming took 7 bases from V and 4 from J; bases not matched to a gene: 6. The CDR3 DNA is TGTGCCAGCACCCGCCGGGACAGCTATGGCTACACCTTC. Translating it yields CASTRRDSYGYTF.

This chain joins TRBV25-1 and TRBJ1-3; 8 bases map to TRBD1. The germline V gene encodes CDR1 MGHDK and CDR2 SYGVNS. After removal of 8 bases from V and 3 bases from J, the junction contained 15 bases not matched to a gene. The CDR3 contains 17 residues. CDR3 DNA sequence: TGTGCCAGCGAGTCTTCCGGCGACAGGGGACTTGGAAACACCATATATTTT. Amino acid sequence: CASESSGDRGLGNTIYF.

V usage is TRBV7-3 and J usage is TRBJ2-5; TRBD1 agrees at 9 bases. Germline V gene data show CDR1 as SGHTA and CDR2 as FQGTGA. The junction had 12 bases not matched to a gene; V was cut back by 0 bases and J by 4 bases. The CDR3 is made up of 18 amino acids. The CDR3, as DNA: TGTGCCAGCAGCTTAACGGCCCCCGGGACAGGGAGGCCAGAGACCCAGTACTTC. It specifies CASSLTAPGTGRPETQYF.

The J gene is TRBJ1-5, the V gene TRBV30, with TRBD1 matching over 12 bases. The germline gives CDR1 GTSNPN, CDR2 SVGIG (reference sequence). V shed 2 bases and J 6 bases; nucleotides not matched to a gene: 5. The CDR3 sequence is 15 residues long. This chain's CDR3 is CAWSRDRGQGQPQHF. In DNA, the CDR3 is TGTGCCTGGAGTCGGGACAGGGGGCAGGGTCAGCCCCAGCATTTT.

The V gene is TRBV30, the J gene TRBJ1-2; no definite D call. Trimming stripped 2 bases from V and 4 bases from J, with 8 bases between. The germline V gene has CDR1 GTSNPN and CDR2 SVGIG (reference sequence). The CDR3 spans 12 residues. The CDR3 loop reads CAWSLQAYGYTF. For the CDR3, the DNA is TGTGCCTGGAGTCTCCAGGCCTATGGCTACACCTTC.

This clone appeared a few times. The chain has TRBV30 and TRBJ1-6; no clear D gene. Germline CDR1 GTSNPN, CDR2 SVGIG (reference sequence). V was pared by 1 base and J by 9 bases, with 10 bases between. This CDR3 spans 13 amino acids. The DNA of the CDR3 is TGTGCCTGGAGTGCCAACCCCAGTTCACCCCTCCACTTT. Amino acid sequence: CAWSANPSSPLHF. Supplemented by reference TRBV30 and TRBJ1-6, the full variable domain reads SQTIHQWPATLVQPVGSPLSLECTVEGTSNPNLYWYRQAAGRGLQLLFYSVGIGQISSEVPQNLSASRPQDRQFILSSKKLLLSDSGFYLCAWSANPSSPLHFGNGTRLTVT.

The CDR3 reads CASSTRQGAYEQYF. The CDR3 DNA reads TGTGCCAGCAGCACCCGACAGGGGGCCTACGAGCAGTACTTC. This chain links TRBV7-2 with TRBJ2-7, with TRBD1 matching over 9 bases. Germline loops: CDR1 SGHTA, CDR2 FQGNSA. The trim removed 5 bases at V and 2 bases at J, leaving 4 bases unmatched. The CDR3 length is 14 residues.

The chain combines TRBV3-1 (or the pseudogene TRBV3-2) with TRBJ2-2; 14 nucleotides match TRBD2. Germline CDR1 is LGHDT and CDR2 is YNNKEL (reference sequence). The CDR3 is 18 residues long. V was pared by 1 base and J by 6 bases, with 7 bases of the junction left unmatched. The CDR3: CASSQVTTGLAGAGELFF. In DNA form, the CDR3 reads TGTGCCAGCAGCCAAGTCACAACGGGACTAGCGGGGGCCGGGGAGCTGTTTTTT.

This chain connects TRBV6-5 to TRBJ2-1; perhaps TRBD2 as D (6 bases). The CDR3 spans 15 residues. V was clipped by 5 bases and J by 1 base, with 12 bases between them. Germline lookup yields CDR1 MNHEY and CDR2 SVGAGI. The CDR3 sequence is CASSNDGSSYNEQFF. The CDR3 nucleotides are TGTGCCAGCAGTAATGACGGGAGTTCCTACAATGAGCAGTTCTTC.

The chain couples TRBV19 to TRBJ1-2; 8 bases fit TRBD1. Losses at the gene ends were 4 bases for V and 6 bases for J; bases not matched to a gene: 4. This CDR3 contains 13 residues. Germline V gene data show CDR1 as LNHDA and CDR2 as SQIVND (reference sequence). This chain's CDR3 is CASSTTGGDGYTF. CDR3 sequence (DNA): TGTGCCAGTAGTACAACAGGGGGGGATGGCTACACCTTC.